This TCR beta chain was documented in a study of neurological immune-mediated disorders. Findings and limits, study-wide: Across subjects, expanded clones had no CDR3 amino acid sequences in common, pointing to private repertoires in all groups.

At least ten counts were recorded for this clonotype. Its specificity is not known. Over 180 million TCR-beta sequences (from 15-18 subjects) were yielded by each sequencing run. Using its own MiXCR run on the 5' RACE reads, TCRdb lists one record per CDR3 protein. The sample lists about 40,000 distinct CDR3 sequences, roughly 2.5% occurring once. This CDR3 is built from 11 residues. V lost 5 bases and J 8 bases, leaving 9 bases between the germline ends. Germline CDR1 and CDR2: MDHEN and SYDVKM. The receptor was isolated from a man aged 45-65 years with multiple sclerosis. The chain has TRBV28 and TRBJ1-2; D is undetermined. The sequenced material came from PBMCs. The chain's CDR3 is CASSRSAGYTF. Here the CDR3 DNA reads TGTGCCAGCAGTCGCTCGGCGGGCTACACCTTC.